These 15 T cell receptor beta chains share one sample of origin, sequenced in a study of control samples from healthy donors and cancer patients. The assay was immunoSEQ multiplex PCR, and TCRdb's table has in-frame clones only and misses some. The data hold roughly 55,000 clones, with 70% to 90% observed a single time. Sequencing was performed on blood. These receptors were taken from a man aged 45 to 65 in good health.

This chain joins TRBV7-2 and TRBJ1-5, with 7 nucleotides matching TRBD1. Trimming removed 5 bases from V and 5 bases from J; junction bases left unmatched: 12. Germline assignment: CDR1 SGHTA and CDR2 FQGNSA. The CDR3 is 16 amino acids. CDR3 protein: CASSPPTGEGDQPQHF. The CDR3 region has the DNA TGTGCCAGCAGCCCCCCTACAGGGGAAGGGGATCAGCCCCAGCATTTT.

The gene calls are TRBV13 and TRBJ2-7; no firm D call. The germline V gene encodes CDR1 PRHDT and CDR2 FYEKMQ (reference sequence). Trimming pared 2 bases from V and 2 bases from J, leaving 7 bases between. The CDR3 covers 13 residues. The CDR3 is CASSLSATYEQYF. Written as DNA, the CDR3 is TGTGCCAGCAGCTTATCAGCCACCTACGAGCAGTACTTC.

This chain joins TRBV10-2 and TRBJ1-6, with 8 bases fitting TRBD1. From germline, CDR1 is WSHSY and CDR2 SAAADI. V lost 8 bases, J lost 8 bases, and 8 bases stayed unmatched. This CDR3 comprises 14 residues. CDR3 DNA: TGCGCCAGCGCCGAGCAGGGGGCTGATTCACCCCTCCACTTT. Its translation is CASAEQGADSPLHF.

V gene TRBV3-1 (or the pseudogene TRBV3-2) combines with J gene TRBJ2-2, with 10 bases fitting TRBD1. Germline V gives CDR1 LGHDT, CDR2 YNNKEL (reference sequence). The CDR3 sequence is 14 residues long. J lost 1 base, V lost 10 bases, and 3 bases had no gene match. In DNA, the CDR3 is TGTGCCACTAGGGACAGGGGGAACACCGGGGAGCTGTTTTTT. This codes for CATRDRGNTGELFF.

The chain employs TRBV12-3 or TRBV12-4 and TRBJ1-2; 8 nucleotides line up with TRBD1. The CDR3 consists of 13 residues. The J segment lost 4 bases and the V segment lost 2 bases, leaving 0 bases of the junction unmatched. The CDR3 bases are TGTGCCAGCAGTTTACAGGGGGCCTATGGCTACACCTTC. Amino acid sequence: CASSLQGAYGYTF.

The table lists this clone with a count of one. The CDR3 sequence is CASSPNPTGSDEAFF. CDR3 sequence (DNA): TGTGCCAGCAGCCCCAACCCAACAGGGTCAGATGAAGCTTTCTTT. The chain couples TRBV6-5 to TRBJ1-1; D possibly corresponds to TRBD1 (6 bases). Deletions cut 6 bases from V and 7 bases from J, with 21 bases between. CDR3 length equals 15 residues. The germline CDR1 and CDR2 sequences are MNHEY and SVGAGI.

V and J are TRBV19 and TRBJ1-5; the match to TRBD1 covers 7 bases. Germline V gene lookup returns CDR1 LNHDA and CDR2 SQIVND (reference sequence). CDR3 length equals 16 residues. With V trimmed by 6 bases and J by 3 bases, 11 bases remained unmatched. The CDR3 DNA follows: TGTGCCAGTAGCCTACAGGGGTTACCGCTCAATCAGCCCCAGCATTTT. The encoded protein is CASSLQGLPLNQPQHF.

This clone was seen a handful of times. The V call is TRBV27, the J call TRBJ2-3, with 10 bases fitting TRBD2. The CDR3 contains 16 residues. Germline CDR1 is MNHEY and CDR2 is SMNVEV (reference sequence). V lost 4 bases and J lost 1; bases outside the gene matches: 5. The CDR3 spells CASSSTAGGRTDTQYF. The CDR3 DNA is TGTGCCAGCAGTTCTACAGCGGGAGGGCGCACAGATACGCAGTATTTT.

The chain recombines TRBV7-9 with TRBJ2-3; 7 positions agree with TRBD2. The CDR3 loop spans 12 amino acids. V lost 5 bases to trimming and J lost 13 bases; unmatched junction nucleotides: 9. The V gene's germline CDR1 is SEHNR and CDR2 FQNEAQ (reference sequence). The CDR3 coding sequence is TGTGCCAGCAGCGCATCTTTCGGACTAGAGTATTTT. It specifies CASSASFGLEYF.

V is TRBV5-1 and J is TRBJ1-6; possibly TRBD1 for D (5 bases). Trimming cost V 0 bases and J 6 bases, with 7 bases left between them. CDR1 and CDR2 (germline): SGHRS, YFSETQ. The CDR3 has 14 residues. CDR3 nucleotide sequence: TGCGCCAGCAGCTTGGGGCAGGGTAATTCACCCCTCCACTTT. Residues: CASSLGQGNSPLHF.

The DNA for the CDR3 is TGCGCCAGCAGCGTCGACAGACCAGAGACCCAGTACTTC. It is translated as CASSVDRPETQYF. The V gene is TRBV5-1, the J gene TRBJ2-5, with D perhaps matching TRBD1 (5 bases). This CDR3 is built from 13 residues. Looked up from germline, CDR1 is SGHRS and CDR2 is YFSETQ. The V end was cut by 4 bases, the J end by 4 bases, with 11 bases between. The full variable domain, rest sourced from reference TRBV5-1 and TRBJ2-5, is KAGVTQTPRYLIKTRGQQVTLSCSPISGHRSVSWYQQTPGQGLQFLFEYFSETQRNKGNFPGRFSGRQFSNSRSEMNVSTLELGDSALYLCASSVDRPETQYFGPGTRLLVL.

The rearrangement uses TRBV7-3 and TRBJ2-3, with D unresolved. The germline V gene has CDR1 SGHTA and CDR2 FQGTGA. CDR3 length: 14 residues. V lost 5 bases and J 0 bases, leaving 9 bases between the germline ends. In DNA form, the CDR3 reads TGTGCCAGCAGCCCAAAGACTAGCACAGATACGCAGTATTTT. Encoded protein: CASSPKTSTDTQYF. The full variable domain, in which reference TRBV7-3 and TRBJ2-3 provide the parts outside the CDR3, is GAGVSQTPSNKVTEKGKYVELRCDPISGHTALYWYRQSLGQGPEFLIYFQGTGAADDSGLPNDRFFAVRPEGSVSTLKIQRTERGDSAVYLCASSPKTSTDTQYFGPGTRLTVL.

This chain links TRBV27 with TRBJ1-2, with 8 bases matching TRBD1. V gave up 2 bases and J gave up 5 bases; unmatched junction bases: 7. The CDR3 has 15 residues. Germline V CDR1 and CDR2: MNHEY, SMNVEV (reference sequence). CDR3 sequence: CASSLDPGGTYGYTF. CDR3 DNA: TGTGCCAGCAGTTTAGACCCAGGGGGCACATATGGCTACACCTTC.

CDR3 DNA: TGCGCCAGCAGCTTGGACGGTGGAGCGGGAATGGCAGATACGCAGTATTTT. It yields the protein CASSLDGGAGMADTQYF. This chain links TRBV5-1 with TRBJ2-3; TRBD2 aligns across 7 bases. CDR3 length: 17 residues. V was clipped by 0 bases and J by 4 bases; unmatched bases: 11. Germline loops: CDR1 SGHRS, CDR2 YFSETQ.

The CDR3 sequence is CASSLSGVTDTQYF. In DNA, the CDR3 is TGTGCCAGCAGCTTAAGCGGGGTCACAGATACGCAGTATTTT. This sequence joins TRBV5-4 and TRBJ2-3; TRBD2 aligns across 7 bases. The CDR3 consists of 14 residues. Germline CDR1 SGHNT, CDR2 YYREEE (reference sequence). With V trimmed by 2 bases and J by 2 bases, 2 bases remained unmatched.